The present TCR beta chain was sequenced within a study of regulatory T cells in long-lasting Graves disease. V lost 5 bases, J lost 4 bases, and 10 bases stayed unmatched. This CDR3 is built from 15 residues. The V gene's germline CDR1 is SGHTA and CDR2 FQGNSA. This sample's time point: persistent/refractory GD, antithyroid drugs over 5 years with positive TRAb. PBMC RNA was the source of the TCR library. Roughly 9 milliliters of peripheral blood were taken and placed in EDTA tubes. Investigators prepared the TCR beta libraries by applying iRepertoire HTBI primers and Arm-PCR of CDR3 regions. TCRdb fed the multiplex PCR reads into MiXCR, producing one record per CDR3 protein. The sample holds fewer than 550,000 distinct CDR3 sequences; 20% to 25% are singletons and the top ten take roughly 7%.

The chain carries TRBV7-2 and TRBJ2-7, with 8 bases identical to TRBD1. Source: peripheral blood mononuclear cells (PBMCs), taken when the disease was refractory, from a patient treated with antithyroid drugs. This sequence originates from a female donor with Graves disease. The CDR3 coding sequence is TGTGCCAGCAGCCCCGGGACAGGCTTGTGGTACGAGCAGTACTTC. Its protein product is CASSPGTGLWYEQYF.